This is a list of T cell receptor beta chains from one sample in a study of early stage breast cancer tumors. Assay: immunoSEQ multiplex PCR; the TCRdb copy retains only in-frame clones and omits some. Among more than 60,000 clones listed, roughly three quarters were seen once. Sequencing input: blood. The receptors shown here come from a person between 55 and 69 years old with breast cancer. The CDR3 runs from the conserved cysteine through the conserved F or W. The D gene is left open where the match is weak. Clone size, where shown, is once, few, many, or a class for clones that have expanded.

abundance | d_gene | j_gene | v_gene | CDR3nt | CDR3aa
. | TRBD1 | TRBJ2-4 | TRBV2 | TGTGCCAGCAGTACGGACAGGGGGCTACTAGCCAAAAACATTCAGTACTTC | CASSTDRGLLAKNIQYF
. | . | TRBJ1-6 | TRBV7-9 | TGTGCCAGCAGCCCGACTGGCGGTGAGAGGACCCTCCACTTT | CASSPTGGERTLHF
. | TRBD1 | TRBJ2-2 | TRBV7-9 | TGTGCCACCAAACAGGGGGCAAAACCCGGGGAGCTGTTTTTT | CATKQGAKPGELFF
. | . | TRBJ2-1 | TRBV11-2 | TGTGCCAGCAGCCCCGGACCGGGGTTGGGGGTAAATGAGCAGTTCTTC | CASSPGPGLGVNEQFF
. | TRBD2 | TRBJ2-7 | TRBV15 | TGTGCCACCAGCAGAGGACTAGGGGACTACTACGAGCAGTACTTC | CATSRGLGDYYEQYF
once | TRBD2 | TRBJ2-2 | TRBV18 | TGTGCCAGCTCACTGGGACTAGCGGGAGACACCGGGGAGCTGTTTTTT | CASSLGLAGDTGELFF
few | . | TRBJ2-5 | TRBV5-1 | TGCGCCAGCAGCTTAGGACGGGGCGCAGAGACCCAGTACTTC | CASSLGRGAETQYF
. | TRBD1 | TRBJ1-1 | TRBV5-1 | TGCGCCAGCACCCGGGACAGGGTGATTAGCACTGAAGCTTTCTTT | CASTRDRVISTEAFF
. | . | TRBJ1-4 | TRBV9 | TGTGCCAGCAGCGTAGGATCAGGGATAGGGGAAAAACTGTTTTTT | CASSVGSGIGEKLFF
. | TRBD2 | TRBJ2-1 | TRBV9 | TGTGCCAGCAGCGTAGACGGGACTAGTTTCAATGAGCAGTTCTTC | CASSVDGTSFNEQFF
. | . | TRBJ2-2 | TRBV19 | TGTGCCAGTGCGGGGGCGCTGAGGGGCACCGGGGAGCTGTTTTTT | CASAGALRGTGELFF
. | TRBD1 | TRBJ2-7 | TRBV6-1 | TGTGCCAGCAGATACACGGGACAGGGAGGCTACGAGCAGTACTTC | CASRYTGQGGYEQYF
. | . | TRBJ2-5 | TRBV18 | TGTGCCAGCTCACCGGGGGCATCCGAGACCCAGTACTTC | CASSPGASETQYF
. | TRBD2 | TRBJ2-3 | TRBV7-2 | TGTGCCAGCAGCTTAGGACTAGCGGGGGGGCATGGAGATACGCAGTATTTT | CASSLGLAGGHGDTQYF
. | . | TRBJ1-1 | TRBV19 | TGTGCCAGTAGTGACCGGGCCCCCGCCCTGGATGCTTTCTTT | CASSDRAPALDAFF
. | . | TRBJ2-1 | TRBV5-1 | TGCGCCAGCAGCGGACTTACCAACAATGAGCAGTTCTTC | CASSGLTNNEQFF
. | . | TRBJ2-7 | TRBV29-1 | TGCAGCGTTGAAGAGGACAGAGAGTACGAGCAGTACTTC | CSVEEDREYEQYF
. | . | TRBJ1-1 | TRBV6-6 | TGTGCCAGCAGTTACGAGGTGGGTGGTGAAGCTTTCTTT | CASSYEVGGEAFF
. | TRBD1 | TRBJ2-7 | TRBV5-1 | TGCGCCAGCAGCCCAACAGGGGCCCTCGAGCAGTACTTC | CASSPTGALEQYF
. | TRBD2 | TRBJ2-7 | TRBV27 | TGTGCCAGCAGTTTTGGAGCGGGGGGCACCCTAGGGGAGCAGTACTTC | CASSFGAGGTLGEQYF
. | TRBD2 | TRBJ2-7 | TRBV5-8 | TGTGCCAGCACACGGACTAGCGGGTACGAGCAGTACTTC | CASTRTSGYEQYF
once | . | TRBJ1-1 | TRBV10-2 | TGCGCCAGCAGGACCCCGGGCAGGAGCGAAGCTTTCTTT | CASRTPGRSEAFF
. | . | TRBJ2-1 | TRBV27 | TGTGCCAGCGGGGGGAGCTCCTACAATGAGCAGTTCTTC | CASGGSSYNEQFF
. | . | TRBJ2-7 | TRBV6-4 | TGTGCCAGCAGTGACAGGGCAGTAATCACCTACGAGCAGTACTTC | CASSDRAVITYEQYF
. | . | TRBJ2-7 | TRBV18 | TGTGCCAGCTCACCAAACCCCCCACCCTACGAGCAGTACTTC | CASSPNPPPYEQYF
. | TRBD2 | TRBJ2-1 | TRBV6-5 | TGTGCCACAACTAGCGGGCGGAGCTCCTACAATGAGCAGTTCTTC | CATTSGRSSYNEQFF
. | . | TRBJ2-1 | TRBV7-8 | TGTGCCAGCAGCATCCACAGGGTGTCCTACAATGAGCAGTTCTTC | CASSIHRVSYNEQFF
. | . | TRBJ1-1 | TRBV15 | TGTGCCACCAGCAGAGCAGGAAGGGGCACTGAAGCTTTCTTT | CATSRAGRGTEAFF
few | . | TRBJ2-2 | TRBV7-9 | TGTGCCAGCAGCTCGCGGGGGAACACCGGGGAGCTGTTTTTT | CASSSRGNTGELFF
. | . | TRBJ2-3 | TRBV6-5 | TGTGCCAGCAGGCGTGGACCAAGCACAGATACGCAGTATTTT | CASRRGPSTDTQYF
once | . | TRBJ2-7 | TRBV11-3 | TGTGCCAGCAGCTTAGATTTCGGCTACGAGCAGTACTTC | CASSLDFGYEQYF
. | TRBD1 | TRBJ2-7 | TRBV4-1 | TGCGCCAGCAGCCACCTCGACAGGGGGCAAGGCGAGCAGTACTTC | CASSHLDRGQGEQYF
. | TRBD2 | TRBJ2-1 | TRBV11-1 | TGTGCCAGCAGCTTAGGACTAGCGGGAGGTGGCTACAATGAGCAGTTCTTC | CASSLGLAGGGYNEQFF
. | . | TRBJ2-2 | TRBV27 | TGTGCCAGCAGCATGGCCGGGGCGAACACCGGGGAGCTGTTTTTT | CASSMAGANTGELFF
. | . | TRBJ1-5 | TRBV2 | TGTGCCAGCAGTGAGGACGGGAATCAGCCCCAGCATTTT | CASSEDGNQPQHF
. | TRBD1 | TRBJ2-7 | TRBV6-6 | TGTGCCAGCACAGACACAGGGGGCGCGGGATACGAGCAGTACTTC | CASTDTGGAGYEQYF
. | TRBD1 | TRBJ1-4 | TRBV19 | TGTGCCAGTACCCCCGGGACAGGGGGCGCGGTTGAAGAAAAACTGTTTTTT | CASTPGTGGAVEEKLFF